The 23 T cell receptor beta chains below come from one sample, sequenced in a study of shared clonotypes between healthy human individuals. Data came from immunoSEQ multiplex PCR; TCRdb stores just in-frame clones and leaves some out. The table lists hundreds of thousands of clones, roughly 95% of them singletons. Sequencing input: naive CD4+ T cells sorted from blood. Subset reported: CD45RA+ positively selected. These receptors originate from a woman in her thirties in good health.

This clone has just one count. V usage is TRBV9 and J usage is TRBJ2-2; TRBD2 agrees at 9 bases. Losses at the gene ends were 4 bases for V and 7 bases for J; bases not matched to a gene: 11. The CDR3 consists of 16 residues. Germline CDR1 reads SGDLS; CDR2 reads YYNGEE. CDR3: CASSPAGLAFGGELFF. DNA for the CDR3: TGTGCCAGCAGCCCGGCTGGACTAGCGTTCGGCGGGGAGCTGTTTTTT.

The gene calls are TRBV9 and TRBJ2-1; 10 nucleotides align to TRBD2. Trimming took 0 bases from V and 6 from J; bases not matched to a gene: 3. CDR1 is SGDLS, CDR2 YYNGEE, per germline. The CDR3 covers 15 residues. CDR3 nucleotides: TGTGCCAGCAGCGTAGAATCTAGCGGGAGCAATGAGCAGTTCTTC. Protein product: CASSVESSGSNEQFF. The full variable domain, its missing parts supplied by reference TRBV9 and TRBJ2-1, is DSGVTQTPKHLITATGQRVTLRCSPRSGDLSVYWYQQSLDQGLQFLIQYYNGEERAKGNILERFSAQQFPDLHSELNLSSLELGDSALYFCASSVESSGSNEQFFGPGTRLTVL.

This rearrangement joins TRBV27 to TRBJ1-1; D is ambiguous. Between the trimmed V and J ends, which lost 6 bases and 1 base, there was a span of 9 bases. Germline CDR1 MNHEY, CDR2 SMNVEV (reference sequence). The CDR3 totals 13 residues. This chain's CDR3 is CASRFTANTEAFF. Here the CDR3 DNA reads TGTGCCAGCAGGTTTACAGCGAACACTGAAGCTTTCTTT.

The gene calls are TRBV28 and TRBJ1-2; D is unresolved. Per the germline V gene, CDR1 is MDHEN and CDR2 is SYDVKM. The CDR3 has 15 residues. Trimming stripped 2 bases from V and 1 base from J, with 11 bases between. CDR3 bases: TGTGCCAGCAGTTTACGGGGTAACTTTAACTATGGCTACACCTTC. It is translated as CASSLRGNFNYGYTF.

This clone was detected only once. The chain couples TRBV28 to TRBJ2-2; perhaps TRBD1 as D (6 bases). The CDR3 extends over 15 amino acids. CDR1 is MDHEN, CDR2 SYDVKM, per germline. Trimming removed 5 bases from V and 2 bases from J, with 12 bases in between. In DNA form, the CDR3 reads TGTGCCAGCAGTAACCAACAGGGAAACACCGGGGAGCTGTTTTTT. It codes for CASSNQQGNTGELFF.

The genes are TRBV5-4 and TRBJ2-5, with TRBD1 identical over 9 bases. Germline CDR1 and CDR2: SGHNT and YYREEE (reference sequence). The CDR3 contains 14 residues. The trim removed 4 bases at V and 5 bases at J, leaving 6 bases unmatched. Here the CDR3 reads CASSRDRALETQYF. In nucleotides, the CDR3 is TGTGCCAGCAGCCGGGACAGGGCGCTGGAGACCCAGTACTTC.

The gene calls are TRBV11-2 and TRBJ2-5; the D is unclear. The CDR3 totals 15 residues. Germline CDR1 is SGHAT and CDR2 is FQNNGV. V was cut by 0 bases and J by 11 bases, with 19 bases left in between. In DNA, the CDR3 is TGTGCCAGCAGCTTAGATCATAGGACGACCGCGGAGCAGTACTTC. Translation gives CASSLDHRTTAEQYF.

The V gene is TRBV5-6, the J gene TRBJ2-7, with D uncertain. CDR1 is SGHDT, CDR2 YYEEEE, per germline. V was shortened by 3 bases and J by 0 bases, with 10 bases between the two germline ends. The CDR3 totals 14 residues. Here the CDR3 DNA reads TGTGCCAGCAGCTACGGTCTGGGCTCCTACGAGCAGTACTTC. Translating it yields CASSYGLGSYEQYF.

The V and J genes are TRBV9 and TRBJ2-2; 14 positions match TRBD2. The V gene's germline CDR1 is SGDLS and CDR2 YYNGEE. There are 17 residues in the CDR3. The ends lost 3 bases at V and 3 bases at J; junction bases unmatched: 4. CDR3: CASSGTSGRSDTGELFF. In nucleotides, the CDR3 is TGTGCCAGCAGCGGGACTAGCGGGAGGTCCGACACCGGGGAGCTGTTTTTT.

CDR3 in DNA: TGCGCCAGCAGCTGGAACCCCCAGGGATTCGGGGGTGAAAAACTGTTTTTT. Protein: CASSWNPQGFGGEKLFF. V and J are TRBV5-1 and TRBJ1-4; D possibly corresponds to TRBD1 (5 bases). In germline, CDR1 is SGHRS, CDR2 YFSETQ. The CDR3 contains 17 residues. Trimming left V 3 bases short and J 7 bases short, with 22 bases between.

The CDR3 spells CASARTGGYEQYF. The CDR3 DNA reads as TGTGCCAGTGCCCGGACAGGCGGTTACGAGCAGTACTTC. The chain carries TRBV19 and TRBJ2-7; 7 positions agree with TRBD1. The CDR3 spans 13 residues. Per the germline V gene, CDR1 is LNHDA and CDR2 is SQIVND (reference sequence). Losses at the gene ends were 8 bases for V and 4 bases for J; bases not matched to a gene: 8.

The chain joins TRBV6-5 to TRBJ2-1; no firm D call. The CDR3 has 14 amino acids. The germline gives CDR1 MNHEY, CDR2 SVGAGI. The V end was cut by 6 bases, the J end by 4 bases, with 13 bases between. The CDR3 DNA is TGTGCCAGCAGGGGCCATCAGGATTACAATGAGCAGTTCTTC. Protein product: CASRGHQDYNEQFF.

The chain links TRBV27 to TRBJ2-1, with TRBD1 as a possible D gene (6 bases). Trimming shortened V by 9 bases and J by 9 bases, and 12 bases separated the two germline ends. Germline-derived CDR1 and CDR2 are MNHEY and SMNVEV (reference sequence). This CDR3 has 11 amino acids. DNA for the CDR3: TGTGCCAGAGATCCAGGGGTTGAGCAGTTCTTC. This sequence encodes CARDPGVEQFF.

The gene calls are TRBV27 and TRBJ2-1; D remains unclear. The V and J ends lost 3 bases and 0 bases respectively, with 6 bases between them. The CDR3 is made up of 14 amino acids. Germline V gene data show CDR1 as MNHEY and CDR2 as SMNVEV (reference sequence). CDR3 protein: CASSFDVSYNEQFF. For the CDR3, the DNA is TGTGCCAGCAGTTTTGACGTCTCCTACAATGAGCAGTTCTTC.

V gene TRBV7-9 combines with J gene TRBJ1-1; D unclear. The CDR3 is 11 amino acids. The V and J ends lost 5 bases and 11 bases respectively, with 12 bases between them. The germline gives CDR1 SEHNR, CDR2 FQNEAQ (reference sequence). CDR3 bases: TGTGCCAGCAGCAACTCCTACAAGGCTTTCTTT. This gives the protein CASSNSYKAFF.

CDR3 in DNA: TGTGCCTGGAGCCCGGGCCTGCGGGAGCAGTACTTC. Its protein is CAWSPGLREQYF. The chain couples TRBV30 to TRBJ2-7; D remains ambiguous. Germline V gene lookup returns CDR1 GTSNPN and CDR2 SVGIG (reference sequence). The CDR3 consists of 12 residues. Trimming cost V 3 bases and J 7 bases, with 13 bases left between them.

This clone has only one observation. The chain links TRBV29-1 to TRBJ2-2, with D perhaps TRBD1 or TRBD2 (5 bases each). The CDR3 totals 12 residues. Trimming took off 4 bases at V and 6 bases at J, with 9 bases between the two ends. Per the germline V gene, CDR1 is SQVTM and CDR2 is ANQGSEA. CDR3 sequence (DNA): TGCAGCGTTGTATCGGGGCCCGGGGAGCTGTTTTTT. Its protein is CSVVSGPGELFF.

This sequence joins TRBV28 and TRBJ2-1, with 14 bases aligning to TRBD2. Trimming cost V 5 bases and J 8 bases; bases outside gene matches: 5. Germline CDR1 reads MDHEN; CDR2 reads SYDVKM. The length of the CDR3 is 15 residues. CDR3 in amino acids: CASSETSGRVHEQFF. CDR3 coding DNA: TGTGCCAGCAGTGAGACTAGCGGGAGGGTTCATGAGCAGTTCTTC. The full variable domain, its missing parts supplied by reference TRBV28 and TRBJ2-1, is DVKVTQSSRYLVKRTGEKVFLECVQDMDHENMFWYRQDPGLGLRLIYFSYDVKMKEKGDIPEGYSVSREKKERFSLILESASTNQTSMYLCASSETSGRVHEQFFGPGTRLTVL.

CDR3 in amino acids: CASARVGMNTEAFF. The CDR3 bases are TGTGCCAGCGCCCGAGTCGGGATGAACACTGAAGCTTTCTTT. J is TRBJ1-1 and V is TRBV27; D unresolved. V lost 8 bases to trimming and J lost 0 bases, with 13 bases between them. The CDR3 length is 14 residues. From germline, CDR1 is MNHEY and CDR2 SMNVEV (reference sequence).

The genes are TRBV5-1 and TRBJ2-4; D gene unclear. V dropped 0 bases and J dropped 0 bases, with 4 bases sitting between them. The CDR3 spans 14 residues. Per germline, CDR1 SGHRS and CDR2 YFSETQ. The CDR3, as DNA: TGCGCCAGCAGCTTGGAATTAGCCAAAAACATTCAGTACTTC. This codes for CASSLELAKNIQYF.

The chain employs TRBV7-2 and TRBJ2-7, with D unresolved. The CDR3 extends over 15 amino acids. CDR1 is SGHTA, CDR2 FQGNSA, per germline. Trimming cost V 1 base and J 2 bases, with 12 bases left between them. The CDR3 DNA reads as TGTGCCAGCAGCTTAGGACCGACCGCCGCCTACGAGCAGTACTTC. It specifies CASSLGPTAAYEQYF.

CDR3 region: CASRLSGQEDTQYF. In nucleotides, the CDR3 is TGTGCCAGCAGACTAAGCGGGCAGGAGGATACGCAGTATTTT. This chain connects TRBV6-4 to TRBJ2-3; tentative D call: TRBD2 (6 bases). The CDR3 totals 14 residues. Germline V gene data show CDR1 as MRHNA and CDR2 as SNTAGT. Trimming pared 6 bases from V and 6 bases from J, leaving 16 bases between.

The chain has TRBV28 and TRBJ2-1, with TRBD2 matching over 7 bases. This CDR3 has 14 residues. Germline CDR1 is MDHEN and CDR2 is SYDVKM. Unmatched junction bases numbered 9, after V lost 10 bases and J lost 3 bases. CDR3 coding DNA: TGTGCCATCCAAAGCGGGATTAACTACAATGAGCAGTTCTTC. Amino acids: CAIQSGINYNEQFF.